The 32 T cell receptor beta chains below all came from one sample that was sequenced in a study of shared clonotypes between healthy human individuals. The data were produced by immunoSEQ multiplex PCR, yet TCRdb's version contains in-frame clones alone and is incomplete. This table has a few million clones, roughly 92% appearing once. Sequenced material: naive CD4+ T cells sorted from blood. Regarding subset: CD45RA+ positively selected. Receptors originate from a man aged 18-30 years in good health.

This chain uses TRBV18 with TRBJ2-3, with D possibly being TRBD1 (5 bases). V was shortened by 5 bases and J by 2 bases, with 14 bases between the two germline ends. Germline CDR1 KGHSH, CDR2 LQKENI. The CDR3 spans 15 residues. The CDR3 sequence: CASSGARVITDTQYF. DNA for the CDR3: TGTGCCAGCTCAGGGGCCCGTGTAATCACAGATACGCAGTATTTT.

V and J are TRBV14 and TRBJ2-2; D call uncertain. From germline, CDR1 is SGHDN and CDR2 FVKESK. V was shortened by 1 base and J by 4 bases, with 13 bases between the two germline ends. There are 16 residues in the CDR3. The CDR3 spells CASSQVPTMVTGELFF. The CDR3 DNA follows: TGTGCCAGCAGCCAAGTCCCAACTATGGTCACCGGGGAGCTGTTTTTT.

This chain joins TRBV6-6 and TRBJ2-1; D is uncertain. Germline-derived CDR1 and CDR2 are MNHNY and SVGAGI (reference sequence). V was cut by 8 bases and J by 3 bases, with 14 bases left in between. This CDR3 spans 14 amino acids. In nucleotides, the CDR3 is TGTGCCAGCCGAAGAACCACGAACTACAATGAGCAGTTCTTC. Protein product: CASRRTTNYNEQFF.

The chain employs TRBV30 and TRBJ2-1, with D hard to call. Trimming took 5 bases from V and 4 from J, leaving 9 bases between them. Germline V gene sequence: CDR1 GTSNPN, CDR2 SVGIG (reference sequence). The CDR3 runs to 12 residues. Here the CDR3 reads CAWGSEYNEQFF. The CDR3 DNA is TGTGCCTGGGGGTCGGAGTACAATGAGCAGTTCTTC.

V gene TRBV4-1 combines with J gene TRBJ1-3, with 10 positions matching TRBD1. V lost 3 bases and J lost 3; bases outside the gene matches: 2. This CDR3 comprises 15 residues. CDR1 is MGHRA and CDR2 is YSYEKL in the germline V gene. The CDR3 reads CASSQTGGFGNTIYF. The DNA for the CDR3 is TGCGCCAGCAGCCAGACAGGGGGCTTTGGAAACACCATATATTTT.

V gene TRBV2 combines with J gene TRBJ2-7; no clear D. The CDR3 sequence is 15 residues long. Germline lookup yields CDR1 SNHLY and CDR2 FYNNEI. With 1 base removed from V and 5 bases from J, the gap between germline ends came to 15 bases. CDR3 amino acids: CASSEVGFGDDEQYF. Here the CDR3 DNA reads TGTGCCAGCAGTGAAGTAGGGTTTGGTGACGACGAGCAGTACTTC.

The CDR3 here is CASSKQESYEQYF. The CDR3 DNA reads TGTGCCAGCAGTAAACAGGAGTCCTACGAGCAGTACTTC. V usage is TRBV6-1 and J usage is TRBJ2-7, with a possible D match to TRBD1 (5 bases). Trimming took off 5 bases at V and 1 base at J, with 9 bases between the two ends. The CDR3 is 13 residues long. CDR1 MNHNS and CDR2 SASEGT come from the germline V gene.

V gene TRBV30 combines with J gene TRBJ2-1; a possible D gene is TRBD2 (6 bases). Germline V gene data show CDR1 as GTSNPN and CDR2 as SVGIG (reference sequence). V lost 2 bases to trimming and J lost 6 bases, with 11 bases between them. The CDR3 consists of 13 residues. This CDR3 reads CAWSRDSINEQFF. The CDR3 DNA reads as TGTGCCTGGAGTCGGGACTCTATCAATGAGCAGTTCTTC.

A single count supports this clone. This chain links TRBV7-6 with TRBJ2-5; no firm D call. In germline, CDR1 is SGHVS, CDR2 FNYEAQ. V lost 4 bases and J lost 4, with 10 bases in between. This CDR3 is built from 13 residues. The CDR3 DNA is TGTGCCAGCAGCTCCTACCAGATAGAGACCCAGTACTTC. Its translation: CASSSYQIETQYF.

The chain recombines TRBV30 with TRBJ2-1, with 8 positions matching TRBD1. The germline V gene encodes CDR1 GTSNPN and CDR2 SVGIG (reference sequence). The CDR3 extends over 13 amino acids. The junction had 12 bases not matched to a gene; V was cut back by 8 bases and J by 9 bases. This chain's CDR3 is CASAGQGRAEQFF. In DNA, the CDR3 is TGTGCCAGCGCTGGACAGGGAAGGGCTGAGCAGTTCTTC.

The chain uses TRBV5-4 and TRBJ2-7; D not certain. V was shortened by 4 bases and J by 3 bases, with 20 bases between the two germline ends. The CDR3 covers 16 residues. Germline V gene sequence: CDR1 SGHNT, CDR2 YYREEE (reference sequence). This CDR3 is CASSPSAGSPLYEQYF. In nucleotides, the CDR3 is TGTGCCAGCAGCCCTTCAGCCGGATCCCCTCTCTACGAGCAGTACTTC.

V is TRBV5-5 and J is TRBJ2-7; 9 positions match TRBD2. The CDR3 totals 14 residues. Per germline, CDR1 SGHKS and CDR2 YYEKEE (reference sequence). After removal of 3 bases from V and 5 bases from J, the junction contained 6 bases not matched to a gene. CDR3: CASSSGTSRNEQYF. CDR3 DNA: TGTGCCAGCAGCTCCGGGACTAGCAGGAACGAGCAGTACTTC.

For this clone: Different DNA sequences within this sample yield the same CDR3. CDR3 amino acids: CASSLGSTDTQYF. CDR3 DNA sequence: TGTGCCAGCTCACTGGGGTCCACAGATACGCAGTATTTT. This chain uses TRBV18 with TRBJ2-3; no clear D gene. The CDR3 has 13 amino acids. Per germline, CDR1 KGHSH and CDR2 LQKENI. V was cut by 4 bases and J by 2 bases, with 7 bases left in between.

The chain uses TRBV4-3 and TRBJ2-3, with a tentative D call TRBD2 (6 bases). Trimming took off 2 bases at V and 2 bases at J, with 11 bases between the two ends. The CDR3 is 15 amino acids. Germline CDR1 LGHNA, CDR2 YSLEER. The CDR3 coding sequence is TGCGCCAGCAGCCAATCCGGGGGACTCACAGATACGCAGTATTTT. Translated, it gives CASSQSGGLTDTQYF.

The CDR3 DNA is TGTGCCAGCAGCTTCGGACAGGGGCTATATGAGCAGTTCTTC. Its protein is CASSFGQGLYEQFF. The genes are TRBV7-2 and TRBJ2-1, with 9 bases that match TRBD1. Trimming removed 3 bases from V and 8 bases from J; junction bases left unmatched: 5. The CDR3 loop spans 14 amino acids. CDR1 SGHTA and CDR2 FQGNSA come from the germline V gene. Variable domain in full (rest from reference TRBV7-2 and TRBJ2-1): GAGVSQSPSNKVTEKGKDVELRCDPISGHTALYWYRQSLGQGLEFLIYFQGNSAPDKSGLPSDRFSAERTGGSVSTLTIQRTQQEDSAVYLCASSFGQGLYEQFFGPGTRLTVL.

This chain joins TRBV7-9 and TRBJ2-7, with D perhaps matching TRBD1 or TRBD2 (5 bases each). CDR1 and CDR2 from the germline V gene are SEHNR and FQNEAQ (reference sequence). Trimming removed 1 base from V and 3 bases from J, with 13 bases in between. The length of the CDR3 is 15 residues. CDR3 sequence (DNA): TGTGCCAGCAGCTTAGGAAGCGGTCAGGGCTACGAGCAGTACTTC. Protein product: CASSLGSGQGYEQYF.

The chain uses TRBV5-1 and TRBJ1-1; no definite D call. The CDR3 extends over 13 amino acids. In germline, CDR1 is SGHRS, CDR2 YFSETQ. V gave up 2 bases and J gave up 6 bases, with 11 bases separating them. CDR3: CASSFVPGAEAFF. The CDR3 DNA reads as TGCGCCAGCAGCTTTGTTCCGGGAGCTGAAGCTTTCTTT. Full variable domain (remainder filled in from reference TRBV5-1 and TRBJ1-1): KAGVTQTPRYLIKTRGQQVTLSCSPISGHRSVSWYQQTPGQGLQFLFEYFSETQRNKGNFPGRFSGRQFSNSRSEMNVSTLELGDSALYLCASSFVPGAEAFFGQGTRLTVV.

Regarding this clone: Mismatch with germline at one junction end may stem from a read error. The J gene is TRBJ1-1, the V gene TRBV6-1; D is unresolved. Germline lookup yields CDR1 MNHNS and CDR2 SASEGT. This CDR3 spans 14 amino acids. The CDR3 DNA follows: TGTGCTAGCAACGGAGAGCGTAGGAACACTGAAGCTTTCTTT. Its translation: CASNGERRNTEAFF.

In DNA, the CDR3 is TGCGCCAGCAGCCAACCAACAGGGAACGCCAAAAACATTCAGTACTTC. Its protein product is CASSQPTGNAKNIQYF. V is TRBV5-1 and J is TRBJ2-4; a possible D gene is TRBD1 (6 bases). Trimming stripped 4 bases from V and 1 base from J, with 15 bases between. This CDR3 has 16 amino acids. CDR1 is SGHRS, CDR2 YFSETQ, per germline.

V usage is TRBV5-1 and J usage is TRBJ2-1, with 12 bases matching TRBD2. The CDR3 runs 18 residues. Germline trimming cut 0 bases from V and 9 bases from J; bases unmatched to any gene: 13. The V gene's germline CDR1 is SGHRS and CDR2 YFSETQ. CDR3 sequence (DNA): TGCGCCAGCAGCTTGGGTCCTAGCGGGAGGGCAGGTCCACCTGAGCAGTTCTTC. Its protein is CASSLGPSGRAGPPEQFF.

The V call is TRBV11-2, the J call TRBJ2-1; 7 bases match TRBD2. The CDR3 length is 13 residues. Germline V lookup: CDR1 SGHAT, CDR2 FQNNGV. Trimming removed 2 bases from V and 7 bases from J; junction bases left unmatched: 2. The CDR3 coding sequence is TGTGCCAGCAGCTTACAGCGGGGTAATGAGCAGTTCTTC. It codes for CASSLQRGNEQFF.

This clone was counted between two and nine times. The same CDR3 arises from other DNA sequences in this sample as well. The CDR3 DNA is TGTGCCAGCAGTGGCGAGGAGACCCAGTACTTC. Residues: CASSGEETQYF. V gene TRBV2 combines with J gene TRBJ2-5; D is ambiguous. V was pared by 4 bases and J by 5 bases, with 5 bases between. This CDR3 is 11 amino acids long. Germline V gene sequence: CDR1 SNHLY, CDR2 FYNNEI.

CDR3 in amino acids: CASTIKANTEAFF. CDR3 coding DNA: TGTGCCAGCACGATCAAGGCGAACACTGAAGCTTTCTTT. The rearrangement links TRBV6-1 to TRBJ1-1; D gene ambiguous. The V and J ends lost 7 bases and 1 base respectively, with 10 bases between them. CDR1 is MNHNS and CDR2 is SASEGT in the germline V gene. The CDR3 has 13 amino acids.

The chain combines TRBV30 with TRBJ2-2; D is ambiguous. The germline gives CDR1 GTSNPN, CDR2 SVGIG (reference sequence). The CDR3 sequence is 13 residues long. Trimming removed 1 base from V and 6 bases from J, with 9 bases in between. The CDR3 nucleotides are TGTGCCTGGAGTGGAAGCTTCGCCGGGGAGCTGTTTTTT. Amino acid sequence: CAWSGSFAGELFF. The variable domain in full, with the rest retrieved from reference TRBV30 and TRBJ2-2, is SQTIHQWPATLVQPVGSPLSLECTVEGTSNPNLYWYRQAAGRGLQLLFYSVGIGQISSEVPQNLSASRPQDRQFILSSKKLLLSDSGFYLCAWSGSFAGELFFGEGSRLTVL.

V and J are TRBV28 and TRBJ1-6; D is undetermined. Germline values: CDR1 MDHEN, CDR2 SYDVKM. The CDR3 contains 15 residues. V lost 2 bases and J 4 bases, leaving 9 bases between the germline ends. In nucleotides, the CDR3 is TGTGCCAGCAGTTTAGTCGTGGGTTATAATTCACCCCTCCACTTT. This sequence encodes CASSLVVGYNSPLHF.

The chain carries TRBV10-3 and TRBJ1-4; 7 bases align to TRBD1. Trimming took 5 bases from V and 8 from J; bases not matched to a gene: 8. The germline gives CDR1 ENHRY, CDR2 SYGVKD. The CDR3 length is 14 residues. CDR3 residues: CAISPNPGGEKLFF. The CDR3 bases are TGTGCCATCAGTCCCAACCCAGGGGGAGAAAAACTGTTTTTT.

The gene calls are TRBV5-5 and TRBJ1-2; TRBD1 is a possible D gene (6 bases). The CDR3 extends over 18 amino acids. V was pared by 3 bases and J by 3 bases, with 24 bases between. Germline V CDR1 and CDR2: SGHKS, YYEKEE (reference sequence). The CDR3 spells CASSSSAGTGRSDYGYTF. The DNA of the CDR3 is TGTGCCAGCAGCTCATCGGCCGGCACAGGGAGGAGCGACTATGGCTACACCTTC.

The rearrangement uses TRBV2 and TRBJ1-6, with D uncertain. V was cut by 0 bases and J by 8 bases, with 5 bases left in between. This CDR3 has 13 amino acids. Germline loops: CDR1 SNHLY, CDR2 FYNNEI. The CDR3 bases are TGTGCCAGCAGTGAAGCGCCATATTCACCCCTCCACTTT. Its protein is CASSEAPYSPLHF.

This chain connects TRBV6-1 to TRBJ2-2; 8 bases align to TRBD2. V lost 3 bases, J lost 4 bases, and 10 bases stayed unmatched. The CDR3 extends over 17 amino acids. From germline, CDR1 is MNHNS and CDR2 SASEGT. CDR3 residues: CASSDLPGGASTGELFF. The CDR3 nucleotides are TGTGCCAGCAGTGACCTGCCCGGGGGGGCGAGCACCGGGGAGCTGTTTTTT.

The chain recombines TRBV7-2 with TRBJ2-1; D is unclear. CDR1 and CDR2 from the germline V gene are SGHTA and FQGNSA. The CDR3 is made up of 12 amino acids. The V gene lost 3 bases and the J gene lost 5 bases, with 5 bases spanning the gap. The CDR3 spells CASSFQNNEQFF. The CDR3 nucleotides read TGTGCCAGCAGCTTCCAAAACAATGAGCAGTTCTTC.

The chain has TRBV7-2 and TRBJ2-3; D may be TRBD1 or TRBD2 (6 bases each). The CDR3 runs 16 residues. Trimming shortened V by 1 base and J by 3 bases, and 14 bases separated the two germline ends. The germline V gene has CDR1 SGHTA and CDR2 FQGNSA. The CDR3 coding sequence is TGTGCCAGCAGCTTAGGACTAGGGGGATCTACAGATACGCAGTATTTT. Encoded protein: CASSLGLGGSTDTQYF.

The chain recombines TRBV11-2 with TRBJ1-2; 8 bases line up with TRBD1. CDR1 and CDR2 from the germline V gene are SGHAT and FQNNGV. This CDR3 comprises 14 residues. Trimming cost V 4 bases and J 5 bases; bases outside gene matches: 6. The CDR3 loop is CASSWTGTGYGYTF. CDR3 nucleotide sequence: TGTGCCAGCAGCTGGACAGGGACCGGGTATGGCTACACCTTC.